This passage covers 13 T cell receptor beta chains from one sample sequenced in a study of identical twins. TCRdb re-called the 5' RACE reads with MiXCR, one entry per CDR3 protein. The sample has fewer than 350,000 distinct CDR3 sequences; about 8.1% are singletons. The sample was also reused in another study, on yellow fever vaccine responses in identical twins.

The sample comprised memory (CD45RO+) T cells sorted from blood. The receptors stem from a young woman in good health.

This clonotype was counted at least ten times. The chain recombines TRBV29-1 with TRBJ1-1; tentatively, D is TRBD1 (5 bases). The germline CDR1 and CDR2 sequences are SQVTM and ANQGSEA. The CDR3 extends over 12 amino acids. Trimming stripped 4 bases from V and 3 bases from J, with 9 bases between. The CDR3, as DNA: TGCAGCGTTGGGGAGGGGCACACTGAAGCTTTCTTT. Translating it yields CSVGEGHTEAFF.

The chain combines TRBV12-3 or TRBV12-4 with TRBJ1-2; D is uncertain. Trimming left V 5 bases short and J 4 bases short, with 20 bases between. The CDR3 extends over 16 amino acids. CDR3 loop: CASSPPGEVVAYGYTF. CDR3 bases: TGTGCCAGCAGTCCCCCCGGGGAGGTCGTAGCCTATGGCTACACCTTC.

This clonotype was recorded many times. J is TRBJ1-5 and V is TRBV4-1; D gene ambiguous. V gave up 1 base and J gave up 4 bases, with 14 bases separating them. The CDR3 is 16 amino acids. Per the germline V gene, CDR1 is MGHRA and CDR2 is YSYEKL. The CDR3 DNA reads TGCGCCAGCAGCCAAGGCGCCACCAGTAAGAATCAGCCCCAGCATTTT. Its protein is CASSQGATSKNQPQHF.

The chain employs TRBV20-1 and TRBJ2-5; no clear D gene. CDR3 length: 13 residues. Trimming took 4 bases from V and 6 from J, leaving 15 bases between them. Germline V CDR1 and CDR2: DFQATT, SNEGSKA (reference sequence). DNA for the CDR3: TGCAGTGCTATTCTGCCCGGTTTTAAGACCCAGTACTTC. This gives the protein CSAILPGFKTQYF.

The genes are TRBV3-1 and TRBJ1-2, with TRBD1 as a possible D gene (6 bases). This CDR3 comprises 14 residues. Germline lookup yields CDR1 LGHDT and CDR2 YNNKEL (reference sequence). V was shortened by 2 bases and J by 4 bases, with 11 bases between the two germline ends. CDR3 sequence reads: CASSQSAGAYGYTF. The CDR3 DNA is TGTGCCAGCAGCCAAAGCGCGGGGGCCTATGGCTACACCTTC.

This clonotype was observed many times. V gene TRBV5-1 combines with J gene TRBJ2-1; D might be TRBD1 or TRBD2, each matching 5 bases. Germline-derived CDR1 and CDR2 are SGHRS and YFSETQ. V was clipped by 4 bases and J by 6 bases, with 14 bases between them. The CDR3 is made up of 14 amino acids. The CDR3 reads CASSPGTLSNEQFF. For the CDR3, the DNA is TGCGCCAGCAGCCCGGGGACGCTTAGCAATGAGCAGTTCTTC.

This chain uses TRBV28 with TRBJ2-5; tentatively, D is TRBD2 (5 bases). The germline gives CDR1 MDHEN, CDR2 SYDVKM. This CDR3 spans 16 amino acids. V lost 10 bases and J 1 base, leaving 22 bases between the germline ends. The CDR3 DNA sequence: TGTGCCATGAGCCCCGGGCTAGCCGGCTTCCAAGAGACCCAGTACTTC. This encodes CAMSPGLAGFQETQYF. Supplemented by reference TRBV28 and TRBJ2-5, the full variable domain reads DVKVTQSSRYLVKRTGEKVFLECVQDMDHENMFWYRQDPGLGLRLIYFSYDVKMKEKGDIPEGYSVSREKKERFSLILESASTNQTSMYLCAMSPGLAGFQETQYFGPGTRLLVL.

This clonotype appeared many times. The chain combines TRBV5-1 with TRBJ2-6; D is possibly TRBD2 (6 bases). V lost 4 bases and J lost 0, with 14 bases in between. The CDR3 covers 17 residues. Germline V gene sequence: CDR1 SGHRS, CDR2 YFSETQ. CDR3 sequence (DNA): TGCGCCAGCAGCCCCTTTAGCGGTAGCTCTGGGGCCAACGTCCTGACTTTC. Translated, it gives CASSPFSGSSGANVLTF. The full variable domain, rest sourced from reference TRBV5-1 and TRBJ2-6, is KAGVTQTPRYLIKTRGQQVTLSCSPISGHRSVSWYQQTPGQGLQFLFEYFSETQRNKGNFPGRFSGRQFSNSRSEMNVSTLELGDSALYLCASSPFSGSSGANVLTFGAGSRLTVL.

There are many counts of this clonotype. The gene calls are TRBV12-3 or TRBV12-4 and TRBJ2-7; 7 nucleotides agree with TRBD1. V gave up 3 bases and J gave up 6 bases; unmatched junction bases: 8. The CDR3 length is 14 residues. For the CDR3, the DNA is TGTGCCAGCAGTTTCCTAGTACAGGGGAGCGAGCAGTACTTC. Residues: CASSFLVQGSEQYF.

The chain is built from TRBV6-1 and TRBJ1-3; possibly TRBD1 for D (5 bases). V was clipped by 6 bases and J by 0 bases, with 15 bases between them. The CDR3 runs to 16 residues. The germline CDR1 and CDR2 sequences are MNHNS and SASEGT. This chain's CDR3 is CASRLSGRVSGNTIYF. In nucleotides, the CDR3 is TGTGCCAGCAGGTTGTCAGGGAGGGTCTCTGGAAACACCATATATTTT.

This clonotype was seen repeatedly, ten times or more. The genes are TRBV6-1 and TRBJ1-6, with 7 bases that match TRBD1. The length of the CDR3 is 15 residues. V trimming: 6 bases; J trimming: 9 bases; junction bases outside the gene matches: 11. Germline assignment: CDR1 MNHNS and CDR2 SASEGT. Written as DNA, the CDR3 is TGTGCCAGCAGCAACGACAGGGTGGGTGGTTCACCCCTCCACTTT. Its translation: CASSNDRVGGSPLHF.

This clonotype was seen repeatedly, ten times or more. V usage is TRBV5-1 and J usage is TRBJ2-1; D unclear. Trimming cost V 6 bases and J 5 bases, with 6 bases left between them. The CDR3 covers 11 residues. CDR1 is SGHRS and CDR2 is YFSETQ in the germline V gene. CDR3 nucleotides: TGCGCCAGCAACGACAACAATGAGCAGTTCTTC. Protein product: CASNDNNEQFF.

This clonotype came up a few times. The chain has TRBV2 and TRBJ2-4; maybe TRBD2 (5 bases). The CDR3 contains 14 residues. V was shortened by 8 bases and J by 0 bases, with 11 bases between the two germline ends. Germline CDR1 is SNHLY and CDR2 is FYNNEI. CDR3 sequence: CASVDSLAKNIQYF. The CDR3 bases are TGTGCCAGCGTGGACTCTTTAGCCAAAAACATTCAGTACTTC.